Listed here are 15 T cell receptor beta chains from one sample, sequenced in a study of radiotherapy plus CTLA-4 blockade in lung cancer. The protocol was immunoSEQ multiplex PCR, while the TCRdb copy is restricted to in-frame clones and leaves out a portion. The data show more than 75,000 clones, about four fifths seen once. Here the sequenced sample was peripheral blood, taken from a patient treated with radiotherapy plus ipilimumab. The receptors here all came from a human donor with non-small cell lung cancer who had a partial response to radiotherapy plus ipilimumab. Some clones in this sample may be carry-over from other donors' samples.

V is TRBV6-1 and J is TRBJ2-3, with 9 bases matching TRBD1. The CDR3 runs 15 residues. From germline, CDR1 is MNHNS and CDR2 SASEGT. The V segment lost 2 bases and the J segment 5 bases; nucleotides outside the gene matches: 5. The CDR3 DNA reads TGTGCCAGCAGTGAAACCTGGACAGGGGTAGATACGCAGTATTTT. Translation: CASSETWTGVDTQYF.

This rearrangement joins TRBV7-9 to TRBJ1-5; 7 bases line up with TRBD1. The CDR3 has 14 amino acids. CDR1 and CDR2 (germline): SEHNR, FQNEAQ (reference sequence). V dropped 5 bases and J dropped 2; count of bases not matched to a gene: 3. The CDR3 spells CASSHDRGNQPQHF. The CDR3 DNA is TGTGCCAGCAGCCATGACAGGGGCAATCAGCCCCAGCATTTT. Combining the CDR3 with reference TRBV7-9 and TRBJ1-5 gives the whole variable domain DTGVSQNPRHKITKRGQNVTFRCDPISEHNRLYWYRQTLGQGPEFLTYFQNEAQLEKSRLLSDRFSAERPKGSFSTLEIQRTEQGDSAMYLCASSHDRGNQPQHFGDGTRLSIL.

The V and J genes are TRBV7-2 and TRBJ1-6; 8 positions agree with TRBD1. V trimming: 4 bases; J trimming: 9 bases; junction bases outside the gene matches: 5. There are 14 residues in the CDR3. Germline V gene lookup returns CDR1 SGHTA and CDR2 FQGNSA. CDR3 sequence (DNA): TGTGCCAGCAGCTACCGACAGGGGACTTCACCCCTCCACTTT. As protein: CASSYRQGTSPLHF.

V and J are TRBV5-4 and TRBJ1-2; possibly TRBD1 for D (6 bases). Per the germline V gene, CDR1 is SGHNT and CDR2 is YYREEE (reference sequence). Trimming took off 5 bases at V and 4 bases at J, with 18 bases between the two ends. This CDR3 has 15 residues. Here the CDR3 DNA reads TGTGCCAGCAGAGGGAGTGACAGGTTGGGCTATGGCTACACCTTC. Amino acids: CASRGSDRLGYGYTF.

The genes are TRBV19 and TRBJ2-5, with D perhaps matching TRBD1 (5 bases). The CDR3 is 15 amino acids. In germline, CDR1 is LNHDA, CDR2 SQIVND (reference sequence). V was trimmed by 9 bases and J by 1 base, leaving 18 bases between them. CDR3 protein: CASRQLGITQETQYF. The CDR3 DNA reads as TGTGCCAGCCGACAGCTGGGCATAACCCAAGAGACCCAGTACTTC.

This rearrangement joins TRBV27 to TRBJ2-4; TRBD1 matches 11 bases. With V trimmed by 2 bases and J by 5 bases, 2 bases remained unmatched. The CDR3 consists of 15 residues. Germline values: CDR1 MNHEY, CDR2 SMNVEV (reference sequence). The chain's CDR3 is CASSLGQGAENIQYF. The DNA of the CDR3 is TGTGCCAGCAGTTTAGGACAGGGGGCGGAAAACATTCAGTACTTC.

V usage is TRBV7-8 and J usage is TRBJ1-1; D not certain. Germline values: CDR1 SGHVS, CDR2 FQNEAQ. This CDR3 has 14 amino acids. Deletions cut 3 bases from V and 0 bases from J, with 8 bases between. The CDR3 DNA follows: TGTGCCAGCAGCTTTGACAATATGAACACTGAAGCTTTCTTT. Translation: CASSFDNMNTEAFF.

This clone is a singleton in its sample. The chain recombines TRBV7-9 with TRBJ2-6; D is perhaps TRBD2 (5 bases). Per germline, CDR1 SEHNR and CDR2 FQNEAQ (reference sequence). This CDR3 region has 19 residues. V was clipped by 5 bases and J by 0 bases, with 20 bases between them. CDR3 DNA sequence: TGTGCCAGCAGCGAGATAACCGGGAAATTACTCTCTGGGGCCAACGTCCTGACTTTC. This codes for CASSEITGKLLSGANVLTF.

The CDR3 coding sequence is TGTGCCAGCAGCGACGGACTAGCGGGCCTCACAGATACGCAGTATTTT. This codes for CASSDGLAGLTDTQYF. The V and J genes are TRBV9 and TRBJ2-3, with TRBD2 identical over 11 bases. Per germline, CDR1 SGDLS and CDR2 YYNGEE. The V and J ends lost 3 bases and 2 bases, in that order; junction bases with no gene match: 5. The CDR3 has 16 residues. Complete variable domain (other parts from reference TRBV9 and TRBJ2-3): DSGVTQTPKHLITATGQRVTLRCSPRSGDLSVYWYQQSLDQGLQFLIQYYNGEERAKGNILERFSAQQFPDLHSELNLSSLELGDSALYFCASSDGLAGLTDTQYFGPGTRLTVL.

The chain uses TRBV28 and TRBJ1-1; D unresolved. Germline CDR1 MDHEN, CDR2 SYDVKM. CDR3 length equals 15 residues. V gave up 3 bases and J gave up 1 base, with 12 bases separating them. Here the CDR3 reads CASSFRGPKNTEAFF. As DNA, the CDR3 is TGTGCCAGCAGTTTTAGAGGGCCAAAGAACACTGAAGCTTTCTTT.

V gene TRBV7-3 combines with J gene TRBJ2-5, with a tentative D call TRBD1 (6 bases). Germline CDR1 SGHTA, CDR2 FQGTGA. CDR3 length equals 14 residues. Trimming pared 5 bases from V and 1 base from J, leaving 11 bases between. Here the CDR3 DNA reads TGTGCCAGCAGCCAACAGGGTGGCCAAGAGACCCAGTACTTC. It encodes CASSQQGGQETQYF.

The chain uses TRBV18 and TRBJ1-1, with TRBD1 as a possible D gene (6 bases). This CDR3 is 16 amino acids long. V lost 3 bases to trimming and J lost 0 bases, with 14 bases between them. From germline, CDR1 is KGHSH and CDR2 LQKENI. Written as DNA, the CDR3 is TGTGCCAGCTCACCCCCCCAGGGGTTCGTGAACACTGAAGCTTTCTTT. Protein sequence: CASSPPQGFVNTEAFF.

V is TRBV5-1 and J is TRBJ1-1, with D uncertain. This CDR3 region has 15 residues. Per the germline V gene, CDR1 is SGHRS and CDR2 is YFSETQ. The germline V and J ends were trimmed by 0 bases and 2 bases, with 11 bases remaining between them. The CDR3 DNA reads TGCGCCAGCAGCTTGGGGTCTACAGCTAACACTGAAGCTTTCTTT. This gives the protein CASSLGSTANTEAFF.

In DNA, the CDR3 is TGTGCCAGCAGTCAAAAAAGGGACAGAGGTTCACCCCTCCACTTT. The encoded protein is CASSQKRDRGSPLHF. The J gene is TRBJ1-6, the V gene TRBV6-5, with 7 positions matching TRBD1. The CDR3 is 15 residues long. V was clipped by 5 bases and J by 9 bases; unmatched bases: 10. Looked up from germline, CDR1 is MNHEY and CDR2 is SVGAGI.

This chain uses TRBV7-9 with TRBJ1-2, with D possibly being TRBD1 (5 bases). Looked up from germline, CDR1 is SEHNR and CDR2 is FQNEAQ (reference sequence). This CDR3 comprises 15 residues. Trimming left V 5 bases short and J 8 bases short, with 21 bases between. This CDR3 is CASSPWQGGLVGYTF. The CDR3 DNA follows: TGTGCCAGCAGCCCCTGGCAGGGCGGCCTGGTGGGCTACACCTTC.